This T cell receptor (beta chain) was observed in a study of T cells in Graves' hyperthyroidism and ophthalmopathy. In the case of this clonotype: Antigen specificity is unknown.

The V end was cut by 8 bases, the J end by 1 base, with 14 bases between. The CDR3 has 14 residues. Germline values: CDR1 MNHNS, CDR2 SASEGT. Study results and limitations: Most expanded thyroid clonotypes above 0.001 recurred in blood.

Amplification of TCR beta CDR3 regions was performed using RNA transcripts as template. HTBI primers drove first-round RT-PCR of the TCR CDR3. TCRdb processed the multiplex PCR reads anew with MiXCR; each CDR3 protein has one entry. This table holds a few hundred thousand distinct CDR3 sequences, roughly 13% found once. Hyperthyroidism patients were newly diagnosed, had disease duration under 2 months, and were aged 18 to 65 years. Patients were excluded for uncontrolled infection, other autoimmune disease, pregnancy or lactation. Sequenced input: blood. The chain combines TRBV6-1 with TRBJ1-1; D might be TRBD1 (6 bases). The receptor was isolated from a woman aged 18-29 years with Graves' hyperthyroidism. CDR3 amino acids: CASHTQQGNTEAFF. CDR3 DNA sequence: TGTGCCAGCCATACCCAACAGGGGAACACTGAAGCTTTCTTT.